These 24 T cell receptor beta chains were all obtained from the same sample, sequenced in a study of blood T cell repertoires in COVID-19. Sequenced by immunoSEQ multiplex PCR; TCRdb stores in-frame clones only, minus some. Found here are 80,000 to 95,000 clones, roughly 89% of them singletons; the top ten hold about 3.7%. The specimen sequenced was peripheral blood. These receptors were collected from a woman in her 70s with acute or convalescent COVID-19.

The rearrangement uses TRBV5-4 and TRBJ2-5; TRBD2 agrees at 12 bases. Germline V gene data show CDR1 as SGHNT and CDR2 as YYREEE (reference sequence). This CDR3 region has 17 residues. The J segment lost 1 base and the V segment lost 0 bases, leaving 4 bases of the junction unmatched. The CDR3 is CASSLGTSGGIQETQYF. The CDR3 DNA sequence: TGTGCCAGCAGCTTGGGTACTAGCGGGGGGATCCAAGAGACCCAGTACTTC.

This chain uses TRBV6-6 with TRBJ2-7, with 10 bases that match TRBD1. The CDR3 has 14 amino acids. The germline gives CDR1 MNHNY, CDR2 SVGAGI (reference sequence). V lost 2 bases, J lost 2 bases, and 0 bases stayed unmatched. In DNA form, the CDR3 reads TGTGCCAGCAGTTACGGGACAGGGGCCTACGAGCAGTACTTC. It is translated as CASSYGTGAYEQYF.

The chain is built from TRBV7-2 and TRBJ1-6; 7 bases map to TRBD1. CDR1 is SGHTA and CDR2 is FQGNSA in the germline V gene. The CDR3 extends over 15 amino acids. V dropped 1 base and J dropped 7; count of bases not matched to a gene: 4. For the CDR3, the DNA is TGTGCCAGCAGCTTAGAGGGGGCCTTCAATTCACCCCTCCACTTT. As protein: CASSLEGAFNSPLHF.

The CDR3 DNA is TGTGCCAGCCGAGAACTCCCGGGGGGAAGGCACGGGGAGCTGTTTTTT. It specifies CASRELPGGRHGELFF. The chain combines TRBV27 with TRBJ2-2; 7 nucleotides align to TRBD2. The CDR3 totals 16 residues. Trimming at V came to 8 bases and at J to 7 bases, leaving 16 bases not matched to a gene. The V gene's germline CDR1 is MNHEY and CDR2 SMNVEV (reference sequence).

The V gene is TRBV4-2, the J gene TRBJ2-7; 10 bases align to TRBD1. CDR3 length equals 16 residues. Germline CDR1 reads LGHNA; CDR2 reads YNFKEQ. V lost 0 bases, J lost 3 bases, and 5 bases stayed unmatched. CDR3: CASSQDAGTGVYEQYF. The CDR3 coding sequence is TGTGCCAGCAGCCAAGACGCCGGGACAGGGGTCTACGAGCAGTACTTC.

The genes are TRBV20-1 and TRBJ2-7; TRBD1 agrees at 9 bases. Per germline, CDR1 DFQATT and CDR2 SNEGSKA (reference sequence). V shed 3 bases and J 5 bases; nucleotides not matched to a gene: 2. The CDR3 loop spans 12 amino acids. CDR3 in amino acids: CSASGTGHEQYV. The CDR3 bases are TGCAGTGCTAGTGGGACAGGGCACGAGCAGTACGTC.

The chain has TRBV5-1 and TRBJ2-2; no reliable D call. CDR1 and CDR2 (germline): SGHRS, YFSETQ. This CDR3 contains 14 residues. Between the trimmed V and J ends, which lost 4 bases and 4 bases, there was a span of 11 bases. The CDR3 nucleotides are TGCGCCAGCAGCGCACTTCACAGCACCGGGGAGCTGTTTTTT. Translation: CASSALHSTGELFF.

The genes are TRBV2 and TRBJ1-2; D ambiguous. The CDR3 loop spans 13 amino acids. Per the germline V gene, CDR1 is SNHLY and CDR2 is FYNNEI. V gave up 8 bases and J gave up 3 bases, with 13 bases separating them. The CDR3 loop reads CASVGSEHYGYTF. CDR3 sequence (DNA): TGTGCCAGCGTGGGGAGTGAACACTATGGCTACACCTTC.

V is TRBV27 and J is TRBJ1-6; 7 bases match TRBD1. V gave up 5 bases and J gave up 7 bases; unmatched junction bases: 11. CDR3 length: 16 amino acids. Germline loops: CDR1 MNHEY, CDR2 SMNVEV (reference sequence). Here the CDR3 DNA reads TGTGCCAGCAGTATGACACAGGGGCCGGGAAATTCACCCCTCCACTTT. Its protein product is CASSMTQGPGNSPLHF.

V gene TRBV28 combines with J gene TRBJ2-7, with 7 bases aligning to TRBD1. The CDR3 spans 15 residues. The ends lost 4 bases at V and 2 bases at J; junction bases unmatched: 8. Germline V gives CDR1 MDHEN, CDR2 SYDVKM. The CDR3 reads CASSSPGTATYEQYF. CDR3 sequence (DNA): TGTGCCAGCAGTTCCCCCGGGACAGCGACCTACGAGCAGTACTTC.

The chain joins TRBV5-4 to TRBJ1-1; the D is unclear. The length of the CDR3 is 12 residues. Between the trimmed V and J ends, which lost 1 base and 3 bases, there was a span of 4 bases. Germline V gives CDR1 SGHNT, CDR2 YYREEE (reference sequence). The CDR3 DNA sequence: TGTGCCAGCAGCTTGTCCTACACTGAAGCTTTCTTT. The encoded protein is CASSLSYTEAFF.

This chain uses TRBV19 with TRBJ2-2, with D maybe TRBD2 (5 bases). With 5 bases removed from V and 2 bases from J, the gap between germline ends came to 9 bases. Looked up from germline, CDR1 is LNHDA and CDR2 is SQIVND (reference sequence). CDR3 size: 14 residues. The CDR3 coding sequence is TGTGCCAGTAGTTCGGGGAGAAACACCGGGGAGCTGTTTTTT. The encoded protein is CASSSGRNTGELFF.

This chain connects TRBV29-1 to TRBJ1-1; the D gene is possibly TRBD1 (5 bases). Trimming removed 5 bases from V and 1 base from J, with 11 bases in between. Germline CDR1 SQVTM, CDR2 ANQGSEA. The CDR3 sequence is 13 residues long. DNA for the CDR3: TGCAGCGTTTCCTACGACAGGAACACTGAAGCTTTCTTT. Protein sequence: CSVSYDRNTEAFF.

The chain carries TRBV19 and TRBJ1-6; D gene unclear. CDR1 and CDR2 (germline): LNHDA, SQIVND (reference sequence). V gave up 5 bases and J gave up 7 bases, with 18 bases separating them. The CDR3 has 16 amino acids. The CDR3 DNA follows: TGTGCCAGTAGTGCTTCGGAGAAATCAACCAATTCACCCCTCCACTTT. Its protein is CASSASEKSTNSPLHF. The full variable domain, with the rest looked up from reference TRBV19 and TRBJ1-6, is DGGITQSPKYLFRKEGQNVTLSCEQNLNHDAMYWYRQDPGQGLRLIYYSQIVNDFQKGDIAEGYSVSREKKESFPLTVTSAQKNPTAFYLCASSASEKSTNSPLHFGNGTRLTVT.

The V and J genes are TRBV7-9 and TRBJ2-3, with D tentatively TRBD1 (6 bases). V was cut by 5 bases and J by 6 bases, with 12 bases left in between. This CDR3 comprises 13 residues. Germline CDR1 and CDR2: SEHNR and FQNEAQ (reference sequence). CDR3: CASSPYREDTQYF. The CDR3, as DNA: TGTGCCAGCAGCCCCTACAGGGAGGATACGCAGTATTTT.

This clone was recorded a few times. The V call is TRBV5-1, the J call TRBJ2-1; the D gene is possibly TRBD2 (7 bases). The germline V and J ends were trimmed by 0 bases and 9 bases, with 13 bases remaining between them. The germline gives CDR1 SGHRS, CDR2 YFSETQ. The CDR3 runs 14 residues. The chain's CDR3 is CASSLVGGAGEQFF. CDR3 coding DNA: TGCGCCAGCAGCTTGGTAGGGGGGGCCGGTGAGCAGTTCTTC.

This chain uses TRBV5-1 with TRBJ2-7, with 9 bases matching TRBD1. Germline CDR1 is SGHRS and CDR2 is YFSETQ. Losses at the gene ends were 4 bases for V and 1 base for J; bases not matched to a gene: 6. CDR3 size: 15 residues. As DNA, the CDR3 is TGCGCCAGCAGCCAGGGACAGGGATTTTCCTACGAGCAGTACTTC. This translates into CASSQGQGFSYEQYF.

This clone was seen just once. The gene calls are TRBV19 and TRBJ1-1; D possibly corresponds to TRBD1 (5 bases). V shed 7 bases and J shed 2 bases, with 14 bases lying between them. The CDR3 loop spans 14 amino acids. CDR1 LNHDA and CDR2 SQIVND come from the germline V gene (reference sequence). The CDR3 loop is CASTPWTTNTEAFF. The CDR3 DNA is TGTGCCAGTACTCCCTGGACAACCAACACTGAAGCTTTCTTT.

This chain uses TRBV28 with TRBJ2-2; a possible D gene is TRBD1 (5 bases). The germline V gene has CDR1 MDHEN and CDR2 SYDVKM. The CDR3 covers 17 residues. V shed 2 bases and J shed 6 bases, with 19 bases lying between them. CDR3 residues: CASSLLLPGIGPGELFF. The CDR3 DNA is TGTGCCAGCAGTTTACTGCTGCCAGGGATAGGCCCCGGGGAGCTGTTTTTT.

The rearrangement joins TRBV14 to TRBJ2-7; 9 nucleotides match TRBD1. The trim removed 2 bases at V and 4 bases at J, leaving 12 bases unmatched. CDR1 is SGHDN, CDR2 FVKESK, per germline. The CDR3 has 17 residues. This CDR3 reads CASSQRRTGVGSYEQYF. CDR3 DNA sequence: TGTGCCAGCAGCCAACGGAGGACAGGGGTCGGCTCTTACGAGCAGTACTTC.

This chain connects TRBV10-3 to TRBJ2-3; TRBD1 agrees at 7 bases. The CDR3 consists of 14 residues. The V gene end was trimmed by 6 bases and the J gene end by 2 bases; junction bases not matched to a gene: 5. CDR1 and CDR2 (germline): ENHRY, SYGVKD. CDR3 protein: CAIRNRGPTDTQYF. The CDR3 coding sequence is TGTGCCATCAGGAATAGGGGGCCCACAGATACGCAGTATTTT.

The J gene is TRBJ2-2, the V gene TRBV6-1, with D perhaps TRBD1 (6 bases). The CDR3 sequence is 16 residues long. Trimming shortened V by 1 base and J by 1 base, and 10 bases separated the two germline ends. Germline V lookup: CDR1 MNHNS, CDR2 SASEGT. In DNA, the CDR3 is TGTGCCAGCAGTGAAGTTAGGGGGTTGAACACCGGGGAGCTGTTTTTT. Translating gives CASSEVRGLNTGELFF.

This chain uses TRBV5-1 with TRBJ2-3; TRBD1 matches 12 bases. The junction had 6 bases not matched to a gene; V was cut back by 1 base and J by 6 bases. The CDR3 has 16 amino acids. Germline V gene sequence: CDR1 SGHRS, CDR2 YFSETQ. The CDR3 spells CASSLITGTGGDTQYF. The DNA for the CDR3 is TGCGCCAGCAGCTTGATTACCGGGACAGGGGGCGATACGCAGTATTTT.

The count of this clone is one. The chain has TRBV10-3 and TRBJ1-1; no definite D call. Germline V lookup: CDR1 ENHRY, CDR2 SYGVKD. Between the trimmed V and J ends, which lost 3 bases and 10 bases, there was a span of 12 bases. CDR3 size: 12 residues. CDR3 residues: CAISELNSRAFF. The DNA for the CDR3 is TGTGCCATCAGTGAACTTAACTCCCGAGCTTTCTTT.